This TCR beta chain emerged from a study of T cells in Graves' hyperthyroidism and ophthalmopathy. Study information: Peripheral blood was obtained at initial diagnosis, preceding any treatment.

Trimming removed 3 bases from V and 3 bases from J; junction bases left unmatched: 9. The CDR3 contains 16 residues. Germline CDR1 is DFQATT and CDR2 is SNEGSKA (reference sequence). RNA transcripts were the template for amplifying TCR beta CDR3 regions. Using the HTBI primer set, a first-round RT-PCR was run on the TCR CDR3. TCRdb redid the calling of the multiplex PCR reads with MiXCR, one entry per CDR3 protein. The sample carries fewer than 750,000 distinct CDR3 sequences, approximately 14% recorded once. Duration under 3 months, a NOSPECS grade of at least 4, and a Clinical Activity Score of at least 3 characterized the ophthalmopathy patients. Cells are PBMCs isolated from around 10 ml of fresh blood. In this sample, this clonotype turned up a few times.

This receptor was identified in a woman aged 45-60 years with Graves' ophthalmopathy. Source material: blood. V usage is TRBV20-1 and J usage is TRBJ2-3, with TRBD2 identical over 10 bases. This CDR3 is CSASRWTSGLTDTQYF. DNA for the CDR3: TGCAGTGCTAGTCGTTGGACTAGCGGACTTACAGATACGCAGTATTTT.